This T cell receptor (beta chain) was observed in a study of blood T cells in healthy people across ages (dated by TCRdb to between 2015 and 2017). Concerning the study at large: In model experiments, template switching captured about one uniquely barcoded TCR beta cDNA molecule for every two T cells. Age-related changes in TCR beta repertoire diversity were measured in the study by deep sequencing normalized with unique cDNA molecular identifiers. Four age groups were formed from the donors: young (average 16 years), middle-aged (just under 40), aged (approximately 60) and long-lived (less than 85). To avoid experimental bias, donors of different ages were distributed randomly across sequencing lanes. For two donors (one aged 18 to 30 and one aged 80 or older), the study analyzed two additional independent replicas of 1 million unique cDNA reads from the same blood draw. What the work shows at the level of the full study, not this receptor alone: Observed TCR beta diversity per million T cells fell roughly linearly with age, and a significant reduction was already apparent by age around 40. The percentage of naive T cells measured by flow cytometry correlated strongly with observed TCR beta diversity. Because the CMV infection status of the donors was unknown, age-related changes in expanded clonotypes may potentially have been confounded. Compared with the aged group, the long-lived group had more naive CD4+ T cells, fewer expanded clones and increased TCR diversity, a pattern suggesting age selection. Estimates of total diversity based on one million sequenced T cells were regarded as lower bounds and as underestimates. Because profiling used bulk unsorted PBMCs, naive and antigen-experienced compartments could not be compared conclusively.

Preparation of the library involved 5' RACE. The data were produced on an Illumina HiSeq 2500. A second roughly 6 to 12 cycle PCR used a sample-barcoded 5' primer and a J-beta primer mix. A unique molecular identifier was introduced onto each TCR beta cDNA molecule by a template-switch 5' adaptor carrying 12 random nucleotides. At least 2.5 million CDR3-containing paired-end reads were obtained from each sample. All of the RNA was converted into first-strand cDNA using the Mint cDNA synthesis kit, with a TRBC-specific oligonucleotide serving as the primer. Following uracil-DNA glycosylase treatment, all cDNA underwent a first 18-cycle PCR with the universal primers M1SS and BC2_uni_R. The paper's data handling went like this. Each sample was normalized by randomly selecting 1 million high-quality reads, each carrying a distinct molecular identifier. Reads with shared molecular identifiers were discarded instead of being binned into consensus sequences. MiTCR, run with a Q25 quality threshold and the strictest error-elimination algorithm, handled CDR3 identification, clonotype clustering and error correction. A nonparametric unseen species model with Euler transformation was used to estimate lower-bound total TCR beta diversity. In TCRdb, the public reads were trimmed at Q25 with fastp and aligned with MiXCR, with productive beta chains retained. Every distinct CDR3 protein forms one entry, paired with its most common genes and DNA. These V and J calls derive from TCRdb rather than the authors' analysis. The sample table holds about 680,000 distinct CDR3 sequences, of which about half were seen once. Roughly 31% of the sample is in the top ten clones.

Taken from the germline V gene (reference sequence), the CDR1 and CDR2 loops are MNHEY and SMNVEV. The CDR3 measures 15 amino acids from cysteine to phenylalanine. CDR3 DNA only is kept here, 45 bases in frame from base 1. As concerns this clonotype: What antigen it recognizes has not been identified. No base quality information exists; no much larger clone differs at one position.

The roughly 39 donors, aged about 6 to 100 years, were systemically healthy Caucasian individuals from Russia. Each donor gave about 9.7 milliliters of peripheral blood, drawn into EDTA-treated Vacutainer tubes. Ficoll-Paque density-gradient centrifugation was used to isolate PBMCs, with at least 6.5 million per sample. Total RNA, at least 6 micrograms per sample, was extracted from PBMCs with Trizol reagent. For every donor, an aliquot of PBMCs went through flow cytometry to measure the percentages of naive CD45RAhigh/CD27high T cells. This sequence uses TRBV27 and TRBJ2-7, with 9 middle bases fitting TRBD2. The closer fit of TRBJ2-5 to the DNA end suggests the J call may be wrong. This receptor was taken from a woman aged 60-75 years in good health. Specimen: blood. The DNA sequence is TGTGCCAGCAGTCTCTGGGCTAGCGGGAAGGAGACCCAGTACTTC. This sequence encodes CASSLWASGKETQYF.